What follows are 14 T cell receptor beta chains derived from one specimen sequenced in a study of blood T cell repertoires in COVID-19. The assay was immunoSEQ multiplex PCR, and TCRdb's table has in-frame clones only and misses some. The sample shows around 480,000 clones, around 88% of them seen only once. Material for sequencing was peripheral blood. The origin of the receptors is a woman between 45 and 60 years old with COVID-19, enrolled during active disease.

V is TRBV9 and J is TRBJ2-7, with 11 positions matching TRBD2. The CDR3 runs 15 residues. V shed 4 bases and J 4 bases; nucleotides not matched to a gene: 7. Germline CDR1 and CDR2: SGDLS and YYNGEE. In DNA form, the CDR3 reads TGTGCCAGCAGCTTAGCGGGGGGGCATGTGTACGAGCAGTACTTC. It codes for CASSLAGGHVYEQYF.

V gene TRBV18 combines with J gene TRBJ1-1, with no clear D. CDR1 and CDR2 (germline): KGHSH, LQKENI. V shed 1 base and J shed 7 bases, with 19 bases lying between them. This CDR3 has 16 amino acids. The CDR3 DNA reads TGTGCCAGCTCACCACGGGAGATCGGGGTGGGTGGTGAAGCTTTCTTT. It encodes CASSPREIGVGGEAFF.

The rearrangement links TRBV5-5 to TRBJ1-1; no clear D. This CDR3 has 13 residues. Germline V gene sequence: CDR1 SGHKS, CDR2 YYEKEE (reference sequence). Trimming left V 4 bases short and J 6 bases short, with 13 bases between. CDR3 loop: CASSPLSMAEAFF. The CDR3, as DNA: TGTGCCAGCAGCCCCCTTAGTATGGCTGAAGCTTTCTTT.

This chain links TRBV19 with TRBJ2-1, with 8 bases fitting TRBD2. V lost 2 bases and J lost 14; bases outside the gene matches: 5. The CDR3 spans 12 residues. CDR1 is LNHDA and CDR2 is SQIVND in the germline V gene (reference sequence). Here the CDR3 reads CASSITGGPEFF. Here the CDR3 DNA reads TGTGCCAGTAGTATAACGGGGGGGCCGGAGTTCTTC. The variable domain in full, with the rest retrieved from reference TRBV19 and TRBJ2-1, is DGGITQSPKYLFRKEGQNVTLSCEQNLNHDAMYWYRQDPGQGLRLIYYSQIVNDFQKGDIAEGYSVSREKKESFPLTVTSAQKNPTAFYLCASSITGGPEFFGPGTRLTVL.

The V and J genes are TRBV2 and TRBJ2-5; 7 bases fit TRBD2. Per the germline V gene, CDR1 is SNHLY and CDR2 is FYNNEI. V dropped 6 bases and J dropped 1; count of bases not matched to a gene: 8. The CDR3 runs to 15 residues. The CDR3: CASRPSSGIQETQYF. The CDR3 bases are TGTGCCAGCAGACCTTCTAGCGGAATCCAAGAGACCCAGTACTTC.

The V gene is TRBV7-9, the J gene TRBJ2-1; D may be TRBD2 (6 bases). This CDR3 comprises 16 residues. Germline loops: CDR1 SEHNR, CDR2 FQNEAQ (reference sequence). Trimming left V 5 bases short and J 0 bases short, with 14 bases between. CDR3 nucleotide sequence: TGTGCCAGCAGCGCCCAACTAGCCAGCTCCTACAATGAGCAGTTCTTC. It is translated as CASSAQLASSYNEQFF.

The chain combines TRBV7-3 with TRBJ2-3; D might be TRBD2 (7 bases). The CDR3 length is 16 residues. The germline V gene encodes CDR1 SGHTA and CDR2 FQGTGA. Trimming left V 0 bases short and J 4 bases short, with 14 bases between. CDR3 in amino acids: CASSLTGGQVADTQYF. In DNA, the CDR3 is TGTGCCAGCAGCTTAACGGGGGGGCAGGTCGCAGATACGCAGTATTTT.

The chain couples TRBV7-3 to TRBJ2-1; 10 bases align to TRBD2. The CDR3 has 15 residues. The V gene's germline CDR1 is SGHTA and CDR2 FQGTGA. After removal of 6 bases from V and 4 bases from J, the junction contained 6 bases not matched to a gene. The CDR3 here is CASRIEAGGYNEQFF. The CDR3, as DNA: TGTGCCAGCAGGATAGAAGCGGGGGGGTACAATGAGCAGTTCTTC.

V is TRBV15 and J is TRBJ2-1; 10 bases are a match to TRBD2. V was clipped by 6 bases and J by 8 bases; unmatched bases: 7. The CDR3 consists of 14 residues. The germline CDR1 and CDR2 sequences are LNHNV and YYDKDF (reference sequence). For the CDR3, the DNA is TGTGCCACCAGGGAGCGGGGGGGCCTAGATGAGCAGTTCTTC. It codes for CATRERGGLDEQFF.

The genes are TRBV18 and TRBJ2-3; no clear D. This CDR3 region has 14 residues. Trimming pared 0 bases from V and 0 bases from J, leaving 4 bases between. The germline gives CDR1 KGHSH, CDR2 LQKENI. The CDR3 loop reads CASSPPTSTDTQYF. The CDR3 region has the DNA TGTGCCAGCTCACCACCAACTAGCACAGATACGCAGTATTTT.

CDR3 region: CASSLGVGQVQTPEAFF. The CDR3 region has the DNA TGTGCCAGCAGCTTAGGAGTTGGACAGGTTCAAACCCCCGAAGCTTTCTTT. The chain links TRBV7-9 to TRBJ1-1; TRBD1 matches 7 bases. The CDR3 spans 17 residues. Germline V CDR1 and CDR2: SEHNR, FQNEAQ (reference sequence). J lost 8 bases, V lost 1 base, and 16 bases had no gene match.

This chain uses TRBV5-8 with TRBJ1-5; D perhaps matches TRBD1 (6 bases). The CDR3 has 14 amino acids. Trimming removed 2 bases from V and 5 bases from J, with 11 bases in between. Germline V gene lookup returns CDR1 SGHTS and CDR2 YDEGEE. CDR3 amino acids: CASSLRGGDQPQHF. DNA for the CDR3: TGTGCCAGCAGCTTAAGAGGGGGTGATCAGCCCCAGCATTTT.

This chain links TRBV19 with TRBJ1-5; 7 positions agree with TRBD1. Germline V gene lookup returns CDR1 LNHDA and CDR2 SQIVND (reference sequence). This CDR3 has 15 residues. After removal of 3 bases from V and 2 bases from J, the junction contained 4 bases not matched to a gene. The chain's CDR3 is CASSIQGDGNQPQHF. The CDR3 DNA is TGTGCCAGTAGTATCCAGGGGGATGGCAATCAGCCCCAGCATTTT.

V gene TRBV3-1 (or the pseudogene TRBV3-2) combines with J gene TRBJ1-2; D might be TRBD1 (6 bases). Germline V gives CDR1 LGHDT, CDR2 YNNKEL (reference sequence). V was shortened by 4 bases and J by 6 bases, with 18 bases between the two germline ends. The CDR3 runs to 15 residues. CDR3 sequence: CASSRSSGGAHGYTF. The CDR3 nucleotides read TGTGCCAGCAGCCGGTCGAGTGGGGGGGCGCATGGCTACACCTTC.